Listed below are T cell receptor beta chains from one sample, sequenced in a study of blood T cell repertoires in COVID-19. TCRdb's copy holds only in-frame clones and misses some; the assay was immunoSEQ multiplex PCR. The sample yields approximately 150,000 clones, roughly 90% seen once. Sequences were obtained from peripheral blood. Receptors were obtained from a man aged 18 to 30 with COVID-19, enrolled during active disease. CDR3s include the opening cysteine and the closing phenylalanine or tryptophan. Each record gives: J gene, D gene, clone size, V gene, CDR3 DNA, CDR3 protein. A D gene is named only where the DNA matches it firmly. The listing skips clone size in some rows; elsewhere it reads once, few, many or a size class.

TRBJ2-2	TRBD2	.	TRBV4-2	TGTGCCAGCAGCCAAGGGTACGCGGGAGCGAACACCGGGGAGCTGTTTTTT	CASSQGYAGANTGELFF
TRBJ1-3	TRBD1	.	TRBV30	TGTGCCTGGAACACAGGGGCGGACACCATATATTTT	CAWNTGADTIYF
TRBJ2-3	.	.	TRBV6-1	TGTGCCAGCAGTGAAGGGGGCAGACACACAGATACGCAGTATTTT	CASSEGGRHTDTQYF
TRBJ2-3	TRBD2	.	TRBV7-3	TGTGCCAGCAGCTTAGGGGCTAGCGGGACCGCAGATACGCAGTATTTT	CASSLGASGTADTQYF
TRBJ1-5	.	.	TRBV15	TGTGCCACCAGCACCTCCCCGGGGGGTCCCAATCAGCCCCAGCATTTT	CATSTSPGGPNQPQHF
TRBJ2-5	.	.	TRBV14	TGTGCCAGCAGCGGTCGGGACGAGATTAGGGGGGAGACCCAGTACTTC	CASSGRDEIRGETQYF
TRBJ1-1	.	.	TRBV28	TGTGCCAGCAGGGGACTACAGGGACCGAACACTGAAGCTTTCTTT	CASRGLQGPNTEAFF
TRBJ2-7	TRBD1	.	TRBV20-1	TGCAGTGCTCGTGGACAGGGGGCCCACGAGCAGTACTTC	CSARGQGAHEQYF
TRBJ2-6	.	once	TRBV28	TGTGCCAGCAAAGGAGGGTCACCCTCTGGGGCCAACGTCCTGACTTTC	CASKGGSPSGANVLTF
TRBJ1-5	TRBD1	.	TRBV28	TGTGCCAGCAGTTTATTGGGCGGACAGGGAGGAGGAAGGGCCCAGCATTTT	CASSLLGGQGGGRAQHF
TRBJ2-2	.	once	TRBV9	TGTGCCAGCAGGGCAGGGGACACCGGGGAGCTGTTTTTT	CASRAGDTGELFF
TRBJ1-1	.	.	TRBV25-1	TGTGCCAGCAGTGAATCCGTGGAAGCTTTCTTT	CASSESVEAFF
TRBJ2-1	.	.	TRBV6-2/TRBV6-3	TGTGCCAGCAGTTACCTTGGACACCTCTACAATGAGCAGTTCTTC	CASSYLGHLYNEQFF
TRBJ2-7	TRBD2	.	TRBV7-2	TGTGCCAGCAGCTTATCGGGAGGCCGTTCCTACGAGCAGTACTTC	CASSLSGGRSYEQYF
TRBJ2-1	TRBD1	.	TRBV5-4	TGTGCCAGCAGCGCGACAGGGGGGCAGCAGTTCTTC	CASSATGGQQFF
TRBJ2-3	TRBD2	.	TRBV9	TGTGCCAGCAGCGTGAGCGGGGGCACAGATACGCAGTATTTT	CASSVSGGTDTQYF
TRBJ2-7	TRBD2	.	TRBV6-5	TGTGCCAGCGGGAGGGTTGCCTACGAGCAGTACTTC	CASGRVAYEQYF
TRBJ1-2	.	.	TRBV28	TGTGCCAGCACCCCCGGGTCCCCGTTCTATGGCTACACCTTC	CASTPGSPFYGYTF
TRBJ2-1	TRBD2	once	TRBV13	TGTGCCAGCAGCTTACAGTCTAGCGGGCTCAATGAGCAGTTCTTC	CASSLQSSGLNEQFF
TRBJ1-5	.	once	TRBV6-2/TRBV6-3	TGTGCCAGCAGTCTATCCGACAGGCAGTACAATCAGCCCCAGCATTTT	CASSLSDRQYNQPQHF
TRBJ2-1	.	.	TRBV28	TGTGCCAGCAGTTTCGGCGGGACTTCCTACAATGAGCAGTTCTTC	CASSFGGTSYNEQFF
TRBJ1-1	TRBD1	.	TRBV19	TGTGCCAGTAGTACCGCCGGGACAGGGCGTATCATGAACACTGAAGCTTTCTTT	CASSTAGTGRIMNTEAFF
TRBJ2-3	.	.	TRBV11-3	TGTGCCAGCAGCCGGACAGTGAATACGCAGTATTTT	CASSRTVNTQYF
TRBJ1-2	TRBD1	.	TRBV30	TGTGCCTGGAATTTGGGACAGGACGCCTATGGCTACACCTTC	CAWNLGQDAYGYTF
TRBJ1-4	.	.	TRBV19	TGTGCCAGTGCTAATTTAGGGGGGGGAAGCGAAAAACTGCTTTTT	CASANLGGGSEKLLF
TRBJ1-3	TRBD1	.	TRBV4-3	TGCGCCAGCAGCCAAGATTCCGGGACAGGTTTTTCTGGAAACACCATATATTTT	CASSQDSGTGFSGNTIYF